The 3 T cell receptor beta chains reported below all come from one sample, sequenced in a study of blood T cell repertoires in COVID-19. Generated by immunoSEQ multiplex PCR, the TCRdb table keeps only in-frame clones and is missing some. The table lists 50,000 to 65,000 clones, more than 80% of them singletons. The sequenced sample consisted of peripheral blood. The receptors were gathered from an older woman with acute or convalescent COVID-19.

In this sample, this clone turned up a few times. The CDR3 region is CATSRGDRGSYEQYF. The CDR3 nucleotides read TGTGCCACCAGCAGAGGAGACAGGGGATCCTACGAGCAGTACTTC. The chain joins TRBV15 to TRBJ2-7; 8 bases match TRBD1. The ends lost 1 base at V and 1 base at J; junction bases unmatched: 3. Per germline, CDR1 LNHNV and CDR2 YYDKDF (reference sequence). This CDR3 is built from 15 residues.

This clone was counted a few times. This chain links TRBV5-4 with TRBJ1-2; D gene unclear. CDR3 size: 13 residues. From germline, CDR1 is SGHNT and CDR2 YYREEE (reference sequence). Trimming shortened V by 2 bases and J by 2 bases, and 7 bases separated the two germline ends. CDR3 bases: TGTGCCAGCAGCTTAAGAGGGAACTATGGCTACACCTTC. This codes for CASSLRGNYGYTF.

The V gene is TRBV7-8, the J gene TRBJ2-2; 7 bases are shared with TRBD2. Trimming at V came to 4 bases and at J to 2 bases, leaving 10 bases not matched to a gene. Germline lookup yields CDR1 SGHVS and CDR2 FQNEAQ. The CDR3 sequence is 17 residues long. CDR3 loop: CASSSNPGLTNTGELFF. In DNA form, the CDR3 reads TGTGCCAGCAGCTCCAACCCGGGACTAACAAACACCGGGGAGCTGTTTTTT.